Given below is one TCR beta chain in context. As yet, its antigen is unknown. The record originates from a study of blood T cells in healthy people across ages. Study outcomes and limitations: It was the long-lived donors that had more naive CD4+ cells and higher diversity than aged donors.

The germline CDR1 and CDR2 sequences are DFQATT and SNEGSKA (reference sequence). After removal of 4 bases from V and 4 bases from J, the junction contained 4 bases not matched to a gene. The CDR3 has 15 amino acids. Primed by a sample-barcoded 5' primer and a J-beta primer mix, a second PCR proceeded for roughly 6 to 12 cycles. One entry per CDR3 protein, called by TCRdb with MiXCR from the 5' RACE reads. Among about 1.8 million distinct CDR3 sequences listed, roughly 49% were seen once. Sequencing was done on a sample of blood. The V call is TRBV20-1, the J call TRBJ2-3; 14 bases are shared with TRBD2. This TCR came from a woman aged 40-49 years in good health. CDR3 residues: CSAKGTSGGADTQYF. In DNA form, the CDR3 reads TGCAGTGCTAAAGGGACTAGCGGGGGCGCAGATACGCAGTATTTT.